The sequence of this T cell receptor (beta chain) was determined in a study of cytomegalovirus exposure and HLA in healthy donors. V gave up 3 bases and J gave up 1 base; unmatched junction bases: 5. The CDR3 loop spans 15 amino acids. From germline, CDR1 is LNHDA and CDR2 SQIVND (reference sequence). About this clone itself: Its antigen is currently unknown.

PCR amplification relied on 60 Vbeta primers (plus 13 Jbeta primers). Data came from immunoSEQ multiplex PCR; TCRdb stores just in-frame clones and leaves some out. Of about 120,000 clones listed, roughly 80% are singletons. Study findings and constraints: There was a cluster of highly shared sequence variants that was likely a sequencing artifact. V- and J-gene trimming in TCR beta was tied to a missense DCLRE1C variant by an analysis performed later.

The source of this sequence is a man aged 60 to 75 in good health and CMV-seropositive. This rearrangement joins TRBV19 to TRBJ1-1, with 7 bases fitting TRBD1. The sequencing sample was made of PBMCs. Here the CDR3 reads CASSIEQGGNTEAFF. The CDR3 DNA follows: TGTGCCAGTAGTATCGAGCAGGGGGGGAACACTGAAGCTTTCTTT.